The rows below give T cell receptor beta chains drawn from one sample of a study of beta chain features in type 1 diabetes. Clones were sequenced by immunoSEQ multiplex PCR, and TCRdb holds only the in-frame ones, with some missing. The sample includes roughly 500,000 clones, more than 9.5% seen only once; the top ten take over 0.035%. Sample: naive CD4+ T cells from blood. The receptors originated from a woman aged 18-29 years in good health. The CDR3 runs from the conserved cysteine through the conserved F or W. Each record gives: clone size, D gene, J gene, V gene, CDR3 length, CDR3 protein, CDR3 DNA. The D gene is left open where the match is weak. For some rows the clone size is stated as once, few or many, or as a class when expanded; others skip it.

. . TRBJ1-1 TRBV19 12 CASMFQDTEAFF TGTGCCAGTATGTTTCAGGACACTGAAGCTTTCTTT
few . TRBJ1-4 TRBV14 13 CASSQPGGGKLFF TGTGCCAGCAGCCAACCCGGGGGAGGAAAACTGTTTTTT
few . TRBJ2-1 TRBV9 15 CASSVQGGSGNEQFF TGTGCCAGCAGCGTCCAGGGGGGCTCTGGCAATGAGCAGTTCTTC
. TRBD2 TRBJ2-1 TRBV4-1 17 CASSQDSGDIPYNEQFF TGCGCCAGCAGCCAAGATAGCGGGGACATCCCGTACAATGAGCAGTTCTTC
. . TRBJ1-1 TRBV19 12 CASSILGTEAFF TGTGCCAGTAGTATTCTGGGTACTGAAGCTTTCTTT
few . TRBJ2-7 TRBV7-2 15 CASSFGGPSSSGQYF TGTGCCAGCAGCTTCGGAGGGCCTTCCTCGAGTGGGCAGTACTTC
few . TRBJ2-4 TRBV6-5 14 CASSYGIAKNIQYF TGTGCCAGCAGTTACGGGATAGCCAAAAACATTCAGTACTTC
few TRBD2 TRBJ2-5 TRBV5-1 14 CASSSGTTKETQYF TGCGCCAGCAGCTCCGGGACTACCAAAGAGACCCAGTACTTC
few . TRBJ2-5 TRBV7-2 13 CASSLAAIGTQYF TGTGCCAGCAGCTTAGCGGCTATCGGGACCCAGTACTTC
few . TRBJ2-3 TRBV19 13 CASRTVGTDTQYF TGTGCCAGTAGGACAGTCGGCACAGATACGCAGTATTTT
few TRBD1 TRBJ2-5 TRBV18 16 CASSPSGGEFWETQYF TGTGCCAGCTCACCTTCAGGGGGCGAATTCTGGGAGACCCAGTACTTC
. . TRBJ2-3 TRBV2 15 CASNAASGAVDTQYF TGTGCCAGCAACGCGGCCTCGGGAGCCGTGGATACGCAGTATTTT
. . TRBJ1-1 TRBV9 13 CASSVEVESEAFF TGTGCCAGCAGCGTAGAAGTGGAGTCTGAAGCTTTCTTT
. . TRBJ2-2 TRBV6-6 16 CASDSEGPIPTGELFF TGTGCCAGCGATTCAGAGGGTCCTATCCCCACCGGGGAGCTGTTTTTT
few TRBD2 TRBJ2-5 TRBV7-8 15 CASSPTWGLAVTQYF TGTGCCAGCAGCCCCACGTGGGGACTAGCTGTGACCCAGTACTTC
. . TRBJ2-1 TRBV14 16 CASSLISSTGSNEQFF TGTGCCAGCAGCCTCATATCATCGACAGGTAGCAATGAGCAGTTCTTC
. . TRBJ2-5 TRBV10-3 14 CAISEFPGQETQYF TGTGCCATCAGTGAGTTCCCCGGACAAGAGACCCAGTACTTC
. . TRBJ2-1 TRBV6-5 15 CASSYERAGYNEQFF TGTGCCAGCAGTTACGAACGGGCGGGGTACAATGAGCAGTTCTTC
few . TRBJ1-1 TRBV5-4 14 CASSLQGSGTEAFF TGTGCCAGCAGCTTGCAGGGGTCGGGCACTGAAGCTTTCTTT
few TRBD1 TRBJ1-5 TRBV7-9 14 CASRPTGVDQPQHF TGTGCCAGCAGACCTACAGGGGTGGATCAGCCCCAGCATTTT
. TRBD2 TRBJ2-1 TRBV18 15 CASSPFSGSQNEQFF TGTGCCAGCTCACCTTTTAGCGGGAGCCAGAATGAGCAGTTCTTC
few . TRBJ1-4 TRBV23-1 13 CASSRAILEKLFF TGCGCCAGCAGCCGGGCCATCCTGGAAAAACTGTTTTTT
. . TRBJ2-3 TRBV5-1 12 CASRRATDTQYF TGCGCCAGTAGGAGGGCCACAGATACGCAGTATTTT
few . TRBJ2-1 TRBV5-4 16 CATSSPGVAEYNEQFF TGTGCCACTAGCTCCCCAGGGGTAGCGGAGTACAATGAGCAGTTCTTC
few . TRBJ1-5 TRBV9 15 CASSVASGRDQPQHF TGTGCCAGCAGCGTGGCGTCAGGGAGGGATCAGCCCCAGCATTTT
. TRBD1 TRBJ1-4 TRBV4-1 15 CASSQVLTGGEKLFF TGCGCCAGCAGCCAAGTTTTGACAGGGGGTGAAAAACTGTTTTTT